The rows below give T cell receptor beta chains drawn from one sample of a study of shared clonotypes between healthy human individuals. Method: immunoSEQ multiplex PCR; TCRdb's copy keeps in-frame clones and lacks some. The sample lists fewer than 1 million clones; just over 95% were seen once. Sample: naive CD8+ T cells sorted from blood. The receptor source for this set is a man aged 30 to 39 in good health. Both conserved end residues are part of each CDR3. Each record gives: D gene, clone size, J gene, V gene, CDR3 DNA, CDR3 protein. The D gene is left open where the match is weak. For some rows the clone size is stated as once, few or many, or as a class when expanded; others skip it.

d_call: TRBD1
clone_size: NA
j_call: TRBJ1-2
v_call: TRBV5-4
cdr3_nt: TGTGCCAGCAGCTCCCAGGGGGCGCGGGGCTACACCTTC
cdr3_aa: CASSSQGARGYTF

d_call: NA
clone_size: NA
j_call: TRBJ2-1
v_call: TRBV15
cdr3_nt: TGTGCCACCAGCAGAGCCCCGGGGAATGAGCAGTTCTTC
cdr3_aa: CATSRAPGNEQFF

d_call: TRBD2
clone_size: few
j_call: TRBJ2-7
v_call: TRBV7-9
cdr3_nt: TGTGCCAGCAGCTCGGGACTAGCGGGGAAACTATTCTACGAGCAGTACTTC
cdr3_aa: CASSSGLAGKLFYEQYF

d_call: NA
clone_size: NA
j_call: TRBJ1-5
v_call: TRBV6-1
cdr3_nt: TGTGCCAGCTTAGCACGAGGCGTTAAACCGCCCCAGCATTTT
cdr3_aa: CASLARGVKPPQHF

d_call: NA
clone_size: NA
j_call: TRBJ2-7
v_call: TRBV9
cdr3_nt: TGTGCCAGCAGCGTAGGGGGACATACTTACGAGCAGTACTTC
cdr3_aa: CASSVGGHTYEQYF

d_call: NA
clone_size: few
j_call: TRBJ2-5
v_call: TRBV27
cdr3_nt: TGTGCCAGCAGTTTTTCGGGGGGACAAGGGGAGACCCAGTACTTC
cdr3_aa: CASSFSGGQGETQYF

d_call: NA
clone_size: NA
j_call: TRBJ2-7
v_call: TRBV2
cdr3_nt: TGTGCCAGCAGTGAAGGTTATGAGCAGTACTTC
cdr3_aa: CASSEGYEQYF

d_call: TRBD1
clone_size: NA
j_call: TRBJ1-5
v_call: TRBV28
cdr3_nt: TGTGCCAGCAGTCCACAGGGGTTATTCAATCAGCCCCAGCATTTT
cdr3_aa: CASSPQGLFNQPQHF

d_call: NA
clone_size: once
j_call: TRBJ2-3
v_call: TRBV5-4
cdr3_nt: TGTGCCAGCAGCTTGGGTGGGCTAGTTAAAGATACGCAGTATTTT
cdr3_aa: CASSLGGLVKDTQYF

d_call: NA
clone_size: NA
j_call: TRBJ2-7
v_call: TRBV1
cdr3_nt: TGCACCAGCCCCTTATCACCTCGAGCGGGAGGGCCCGCTAAGCAGTACTTC
cdr3_aa: CTSPLSPRAGGPAKQYF

d_call: TRBD2
clone_size: NA
j_call: TRBJ2-1
v_call: TRBV15
cdr3_nt: TGTGCCACCAGCGTTGATGATAGCGGGATCGGGAATGAGCAGTTCTTC
cdr3_aa: CATSVDDSGIGNEQFF

d_call: TRBD2
clone_size: NA
j_call: TRBJ2-1
v_call: TRBV29-1
cdr3_nt: TGCAGCGGGGGCGGGAGCGTTTACAATGAGCAGTTCTTC
cdr3_aa: CSGGGSVYNEQFF

d_call: NA
clone_size: NA
j_call: TRBJ1-3
v_call: TRBV27
cdr3_nt: TGTGCCAGCAGTTTATCTGGAGGAAACACCATATATTTT
cdr3_aa: CASSLSGGNTIYF

d_call: NA
clone_size: once
j_call: TRBJ2-5
v_call: TRBV7-2
cdr3_nt: TGTGCCAGCAGCTTGAGAGGGGAGCTAGGAGGGGTGACCCAGTACTTC
cdr3_aa: CASSLRGELGGVTQYF

d_call: NA
clone_size: NA
j_call: TRBJ1-5
v_call: TRBV7-8
cdr3_nt: TGTGCCAGCAGCTTAGCCCTGGGGTATCAGCCCCAGCATTTT
cdr3_aa: CASSLALGYQPQHF

d_call: NA
clone_size: NA
j_call: TRBJ1-4
v_call: TRBV7-9
cdr3_nt: TGTGCCAGCAGCCCCCCGGGGGGGGCTTCTGAAAAACTGTTTTTT
cdr3_aa: CASSPPGGASEKLFF

d_call: TRBD1
clone_size: NA
j_call: TRBJ1-1
v_call: TRBV4-1
cdr3_nt: TGCGCCAGCAGCCAACCACCCGGGACAGGGACGAACACTGAAGCTTTCTTT
cdr3_aa: CASSQPPGTGTNTEAFF

d_call: NA
clone_size: once
j_call: TRBJ2-1
v_call: TRBV9
cdr3_nt: TGTGCCAGCAGCCCCAGGGCAACGGAACCCTCCTACAATGAGCAGTTCTTC
cdr3_aa: CASSPRATEPSYNEQFF

d_call: NA
clone_size: NA
j_call: TRBJ2-3
v_call: TRBV5-1
cdr3_nt: TGCGCCAGCAGCCCCGGACTCGCGAGCACAGATACGCAGTATTTT
cdr3_aa: CASSPGLASTDTQYF

d_call: NA
clone_size: NA
j_call: TRBJ1-1
v_call: TRBV2
cdr3_nt: TGTGCCAGCCCACGGACAACTGAAGCTTTCTTT
cdr3_aa: CASPRTTEAFF

d_call: TRBD2
clone_size: NA
j_call: TRBJ2-3
v_call: TRBV7-2
cdr3_nt: TGTGCCAGCAGCAGACCTACTAGCGGGATAAGGACAGATACGCAGTATTTT
cdr3_aa: CASSRPTSGIRTDTQYF

d_call: NA
clone_size: NA
j_call: TRBJ2-1
v_call: TRBV4-1
cdr3_nt: TGCGCCAGCAGCCAGATCTCGACGGCCTACAATGAGCAGTTCTTC
cdr3_aa: CASSQISTAYNEQFF

d_call: NA
clone_size: NA
j_call: TRBJ2-7
v_call: TRBV19
cdr3_nt: TGTGCCAGTAGTACAACCTACGAGCAGTACTTC
cdr3_aa: CASSTTYEQYF

d_call: NA
clone_size: NA
j_call: TRBJ1-5
v_call: TRBV28
cdr3_nt: TGTGCTAGCACACAACGTCGAGGGAGCAATCAGCCCCAGCATTTT
cdr3_aa: CASTQRRGSNQPQHF

d_call: NA
clone_size: NA
j_call: TRBJ2-4
v_call: TRBV7-2
cdr3_nt: TGTGCCAGCAGCTTAGGGTTGTTCCCAAACATTCAGTACTTC
cdr3_aa: CASSLGLFPNIQYF

d_call: NA
clone_size: NA
j_call: TRBJ2-3
v_call: TRBV14
cdr3_nt: TGTGCCAGCAGCCAAGGAACGGCCAGCACAGATACGCAGTATTTT
cdr3_aa: CASSQGTASTDTQYF

d_call: NA
clone_size: NA
j_call: TRBJ2-1
v_call: TRBV6-5
cdr3_nt: TGTGCCAGCAGTTACTCGAGTAGACACAATGAGCAGTTCTTC
cdr3_aa: CASSYSSRHNEQFF

d_call: TRBD2
clone_size: NA
j_call: TRBJ2-1
v_call: TRBV6-6
cdr3_nt: TGTGCCAGCACCTTTAGCGGGCAGATCAACAATGAGCAGTTCTTC
cdr3_aa: CASTFSGQINNEQFF

d_call: NA
clone_size: NA
j_call: TRBJ1-4
v_call: TRBV7-9
cdr3_nt: TGTGCCAGCAGCTTATCTAGAGGGTTCGATGAAAAACTGTTTTTT
cdr3_aa: CASSLSRGFDEKLFF

d_call: NA
clone_size: once
j_call: TRBJ2-1
v_call: TRBV7-9
cdr3_nt: TGTGCCAGCAGCCTAGGGGTAAATGAGCAGTTCTTC
cdr3_aa: CASSLGVNEQFF

d_call: TRBD1
clone_size: NA
j_call: TRBJ1-2
v_call: TRBV28
cdr3_nt: TGTGCCAGCAGTCCCCTAGGACAGGGGGCCTATGGCTACACCTTC
cdr3_aa: CASSPLGQGAYGYTF

d_call: NA
clone_size: few
j_call: TRBJ1-2
v_call: TRBV7-9
cdr3_nt: TGTGCCAGCAGTCCGGGCCACAGGGTGGATGGCTACACCTTC
cdr3_aa: CASSPGHRVDGYTF

d_call: NA
clone_size: NA
j_call: TRBJ2-7
v_call: TRBV7-9
cdr3_nt: TGTGCCAGCAGTTTGCCAACGGGGCCCGGCGAGCAGTACTTC
cdr3_aa: CASSLPTGPGEQYF

d_call: NA
clone_size: once
j_call: TRBJ1-1
v_call: TRBV10-3
cdr3_nt: TGTGCCATCAGTGAAGAAAACGTCGGCACTGAAGCTTTCTTT
cdr3_aa: CAISEENVGTEAFF

d_call: NA
clone_size: NA
j_call: TRBJ1-3
v_call: TRBV28
cdr3_nt: TGTGCCAGCAGTTTGGTGGGCTCTGGAAACACCATATATTTT
cdr3_aa: CASSLVGSGNTIYF

d_call: TRBD1
clone_size: NA
j_call: TRBJ2-1
v_call: TRBV29-1
cdr3_nt: TGCAGCGTTGAGGGCAGGGGGAAGCCCGAGCAGTTCTTC
cdr3_aa: CSVEGRGKPEQFF

d_call: NA
clone_size: NA
j_call: TRBJ2-1
v_call: TRBV15
cdr3_nt: TGTGCCACCAGCAGAGTAGGGGAGAATGAGCAGTTCTTC
cdr3_aa: CATSRVGENEQFF

d_call: NA
clone_size: NA
j_call: TRBJ1-5
v_call: TRBV2
cdr3_nt: TGTGCCAGCAATTATAGGCCTAGCAATCAGCCCCAGCATTTT
cdr3_aa: CASNYRPSNQPQHF

d_call: TRBD1
clone_size: NA
j_call: TRBJ2-7
v_call: TRBV5-1
cdr3_nt: TGCGCCAGCAGCCGTGGACAGGGACCCTATTTGGCCTACGAGCAGTACTTC
cdr3_aa: CASSRGQGPYLAYEQYF

d_call: NA
clone_size: NA
j_call: TRBJ2-3
v_call: TRBV5-1
cdr3_nt: TGCGCCAGCAGCTTGGATGAGGTGGATACGCAGTATTTT
cdr3_aa: CASSLDEVDTQYF

d_call: NA
clone_size: NA
j_call: TRBJ2-3
v_call: TRBV11-2
cdr3_nt: TGTGCCAGCAGCTTAGTGGCAACGGGCGGTACGCAGTATTTT
cdr3_aa: CASSLVATGGTQYF

d_call: NA
clone_size: once
j_call: TRBJ2-7
v_call: TRBV6-6
cdr3_nt: TGTGCCAGCACGGGGGGCGGGTCCGACTACGAGCAGTACTTC
cdr3_aa: CASTGGGSDYEQYF

d_call: NA
clone_size: NA
j_call: TRBJ2-2
v_call: TRBV4-2
cdr3_nt: TGTGCCAGCAGCCAAAGTAAGAATCTCCCCGGGGAGCTGTTTTTT
cdr3_aa: CASSQSKNLPGELFF

d_call: NA
clone_size: NA
j_call: TRBJ2-1
v_call: TRBV5-1
cdr3_nt: TGCGCCAGCAGCCATAACTCAGGGTCCCCCTACAATGAGCAGTTCTTC
cdr3_aa: CASSHNSGSPYNEQFF